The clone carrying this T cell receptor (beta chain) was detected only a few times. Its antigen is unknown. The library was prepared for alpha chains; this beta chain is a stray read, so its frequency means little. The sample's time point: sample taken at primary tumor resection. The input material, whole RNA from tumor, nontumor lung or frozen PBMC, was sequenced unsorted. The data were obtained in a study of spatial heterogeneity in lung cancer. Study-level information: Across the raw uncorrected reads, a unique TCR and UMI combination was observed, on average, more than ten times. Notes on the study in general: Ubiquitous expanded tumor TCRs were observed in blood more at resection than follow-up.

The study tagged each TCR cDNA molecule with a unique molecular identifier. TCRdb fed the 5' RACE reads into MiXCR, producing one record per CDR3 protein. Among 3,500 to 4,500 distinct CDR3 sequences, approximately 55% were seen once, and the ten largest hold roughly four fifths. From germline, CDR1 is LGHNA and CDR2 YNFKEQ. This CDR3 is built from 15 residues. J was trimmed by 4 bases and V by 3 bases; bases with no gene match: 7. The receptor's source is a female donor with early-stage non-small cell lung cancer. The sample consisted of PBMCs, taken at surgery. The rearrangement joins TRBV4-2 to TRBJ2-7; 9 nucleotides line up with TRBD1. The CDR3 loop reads CASSHADRGIYEQYF. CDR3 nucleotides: TGTGCCAGCAGCCACGCCGACAGGGGGATTTACGAGCAGTACTTC.